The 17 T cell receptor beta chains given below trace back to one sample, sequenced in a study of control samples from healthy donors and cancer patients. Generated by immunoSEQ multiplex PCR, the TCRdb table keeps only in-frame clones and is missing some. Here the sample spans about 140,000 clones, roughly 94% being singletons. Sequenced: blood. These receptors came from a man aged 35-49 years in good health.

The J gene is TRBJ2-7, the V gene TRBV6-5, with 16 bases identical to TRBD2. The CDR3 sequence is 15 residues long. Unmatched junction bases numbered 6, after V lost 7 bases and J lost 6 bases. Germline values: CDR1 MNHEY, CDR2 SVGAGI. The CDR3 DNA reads TGTGCCAGCACCGGGACTAGCGGGGGGGATAGCGAGCAGTACTTC. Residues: CASTGTSGGDSEQYF.

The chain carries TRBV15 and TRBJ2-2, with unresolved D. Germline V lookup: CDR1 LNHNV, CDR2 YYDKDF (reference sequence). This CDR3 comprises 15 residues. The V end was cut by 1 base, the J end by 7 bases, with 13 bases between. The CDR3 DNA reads TGTGCCACCAGCAGAGTGGGAAGGCTAATCGGGGAGCTGTTTTTT. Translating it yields CATSRVGRLIGELFF.

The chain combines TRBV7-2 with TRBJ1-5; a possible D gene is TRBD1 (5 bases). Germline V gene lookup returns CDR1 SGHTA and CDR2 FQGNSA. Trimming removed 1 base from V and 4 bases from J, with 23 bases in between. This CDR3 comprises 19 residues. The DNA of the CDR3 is TGTGCCAGCAGCTTAGGCTTCCGGGGACCTTCTGGCTCAAATCAGCCCCAGCATTTT. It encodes CASSLGFRGPSGSNQPQHF.

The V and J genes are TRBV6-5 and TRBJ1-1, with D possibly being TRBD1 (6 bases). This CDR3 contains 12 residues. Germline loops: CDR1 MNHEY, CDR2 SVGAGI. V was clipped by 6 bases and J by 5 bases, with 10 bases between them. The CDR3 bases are TGTGCCAGCAGAGCAGGGGAGACTGAAGCTTTCTTT. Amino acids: CASRAGETEAFF.

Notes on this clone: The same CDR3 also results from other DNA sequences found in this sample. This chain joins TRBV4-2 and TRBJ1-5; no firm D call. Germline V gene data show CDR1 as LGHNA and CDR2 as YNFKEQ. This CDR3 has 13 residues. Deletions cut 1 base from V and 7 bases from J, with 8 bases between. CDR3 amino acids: CASSQAGNQPQHF. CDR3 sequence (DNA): TGTGCCAGCAGCCAAGCGGGAAACCAGCCCCAGCATTTT.

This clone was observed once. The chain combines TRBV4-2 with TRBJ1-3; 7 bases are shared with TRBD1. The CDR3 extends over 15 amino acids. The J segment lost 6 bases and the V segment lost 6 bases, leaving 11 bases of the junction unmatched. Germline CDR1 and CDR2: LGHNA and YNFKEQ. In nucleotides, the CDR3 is TGTGCCAGCAGGGGAACCGGGACAGCGGTAAACACCATATATTTT. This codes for CASRGTGTAVNTIYF.

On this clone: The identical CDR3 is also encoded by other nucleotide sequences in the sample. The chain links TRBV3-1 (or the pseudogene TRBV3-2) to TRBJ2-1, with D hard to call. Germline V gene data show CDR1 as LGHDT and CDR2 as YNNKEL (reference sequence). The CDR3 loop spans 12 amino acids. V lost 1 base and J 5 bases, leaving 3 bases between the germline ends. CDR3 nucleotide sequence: TGTGCCAGCAGCCAAGTTAACAATGAGCAGTTCTTC. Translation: CASSQVNNEQFF.

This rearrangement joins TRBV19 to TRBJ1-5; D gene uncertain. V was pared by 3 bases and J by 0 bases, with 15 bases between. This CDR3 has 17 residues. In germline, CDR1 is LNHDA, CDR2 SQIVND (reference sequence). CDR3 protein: CASSMGGTIDSNQPQHF. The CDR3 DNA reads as TGTGCCAGTAGTATGGGCGGAACCATAGATAGCAATCAGCCCCAGCATTTT. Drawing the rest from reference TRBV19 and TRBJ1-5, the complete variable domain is DGGITQSPKYLFRKEGQNVTLSCEQNLNHDAMYWYRQDPGQGLRLIYYSQIVNDFQKGDIAEGYSVSREKKESFPLTVTSAQKNPTAFYLCASSMGGTIDSNQPQHFGDGTRLSIL.

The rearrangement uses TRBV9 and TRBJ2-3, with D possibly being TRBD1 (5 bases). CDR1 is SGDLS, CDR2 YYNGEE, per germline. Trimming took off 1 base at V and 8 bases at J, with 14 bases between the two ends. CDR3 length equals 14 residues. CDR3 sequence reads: CASSVKTQGGTQYF. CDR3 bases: TGTGCCAGCAGCGTAAAAACTCAGGGTGGTACGCAGTATTTT.

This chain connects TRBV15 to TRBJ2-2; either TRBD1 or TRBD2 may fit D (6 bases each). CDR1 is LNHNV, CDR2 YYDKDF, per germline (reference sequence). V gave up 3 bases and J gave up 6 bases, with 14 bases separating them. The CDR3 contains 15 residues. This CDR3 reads CATSSGRGAAGELFF. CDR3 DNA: TGTGCCACCAGCAGTGGTAGGGGGGCTGCCGGGGAGCTGTTTTTT.

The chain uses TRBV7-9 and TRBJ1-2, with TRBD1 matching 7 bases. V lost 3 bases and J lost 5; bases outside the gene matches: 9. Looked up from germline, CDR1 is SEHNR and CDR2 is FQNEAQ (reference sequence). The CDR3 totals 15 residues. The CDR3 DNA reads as TGTGCCAGCAGCTTGGGACAGTCGTTAAGATATGGCTACACCTTC. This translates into CASSLGQSLRYGYTF.

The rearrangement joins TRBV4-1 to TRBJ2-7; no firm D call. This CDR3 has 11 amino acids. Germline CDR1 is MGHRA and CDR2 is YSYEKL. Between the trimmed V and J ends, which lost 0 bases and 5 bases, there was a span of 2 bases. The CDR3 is CASSQDHEQYF. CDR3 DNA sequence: TGCGCCAGCAGCCAAGACCACGAGCAGTACTTC.

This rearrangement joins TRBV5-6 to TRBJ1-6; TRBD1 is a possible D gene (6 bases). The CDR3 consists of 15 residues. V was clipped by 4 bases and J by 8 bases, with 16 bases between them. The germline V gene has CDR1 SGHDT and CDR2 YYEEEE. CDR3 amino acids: CASSQGQGWDSPLHF. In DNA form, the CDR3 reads TGTGCCAGCAGCCAGGGACAAGGCTGGGATTCACCCCTCCACTTT.

This CDR3 is CASSLAPTFYGYTF. The CDR3 DNA follows: TGTGCCAGCAGTTTGGCTCCGACTTTTTATGGCTACACCTTC. The chain joins TRBV27 to TRBJ1-2; D remains ambiguous. Germline CDR1 MNHEY, CDR2 SMNVEV (reference sequence). This CDR3 is 14 amino acids long. V lost 3 bases and J lost 5, with 13 bases in between.

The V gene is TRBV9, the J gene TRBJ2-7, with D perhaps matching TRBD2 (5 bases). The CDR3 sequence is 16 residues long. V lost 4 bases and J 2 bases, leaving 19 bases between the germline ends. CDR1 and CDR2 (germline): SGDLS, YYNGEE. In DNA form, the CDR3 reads TGTGCCAGCAGCACAAGAGGAGGTGACAAACCCTACGAGCAGTACTTC. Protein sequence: CASSTRGGDKPYEQYF.

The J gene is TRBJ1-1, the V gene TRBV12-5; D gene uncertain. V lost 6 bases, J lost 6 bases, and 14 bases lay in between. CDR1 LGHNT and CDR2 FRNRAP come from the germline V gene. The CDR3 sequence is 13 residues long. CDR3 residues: CASGLGRRAEAFF. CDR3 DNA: TGTGCTAGTGGCCTCGGACGGAGAGCTGAAGCTTTCTTT.

The DNA of the CDR3 is TGTGCCAGCAGTTGGGGGGGAAACACCATATATTTT. Amino acid sequence: CASSWGGNTIYF. V usage is TRBV12-3 or TRBV12-4 and J usage is TRBJ1-3; perhaps TRBD1 as D (5 bases). This CDR3 has 12 amino acids. The germline V and J ends were trimmed by 4 bases and 4 bases, with 5 bases remaining between them.